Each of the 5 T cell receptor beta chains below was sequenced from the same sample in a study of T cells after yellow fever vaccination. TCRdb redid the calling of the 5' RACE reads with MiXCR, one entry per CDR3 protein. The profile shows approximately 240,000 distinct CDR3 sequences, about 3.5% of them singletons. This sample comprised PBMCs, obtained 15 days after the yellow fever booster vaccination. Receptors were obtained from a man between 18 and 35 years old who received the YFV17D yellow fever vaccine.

The CDR3 coding sequence is TGTGCCAGCAGCCAAGAAGGGAGACAGGGGGCTGGGGAGCAGTTCTTC. Its translation is CASSQEGRQGAGEQFF. The rearrangement joins TRBV4-2 to TRBJ2-1; 10 positions match TRBD1. The junction had 9 bases not matched to a gene; V was cut back by 0 bases and J by 10 bases. Germline CDR1 and CDR2: LGHNA and YNFKEQ. The CDR3 extends over 16 amino acids.

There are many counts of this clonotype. For the CDR3, the DNA is TGCAGTGCTAGAGGGGGGGCAGATACGCAGTATTTT. Protein product: CSARGGADTQYF. The J gene is TRBJ2-3, the V gene TRBV20-1; a possible D gene is TRBD2 (6 bases). Germline lookup yields CDR1 DFQATT and CDR2 SNEGSKA (reference sequence). The CDR3 contains 12 residues. V was cut by 1 base and J by 4 bases, with 6 bases left in between.

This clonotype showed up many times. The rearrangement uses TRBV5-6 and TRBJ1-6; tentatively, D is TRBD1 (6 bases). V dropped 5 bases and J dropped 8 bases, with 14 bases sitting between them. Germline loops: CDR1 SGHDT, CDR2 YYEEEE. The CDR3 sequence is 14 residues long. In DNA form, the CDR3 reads TGTGCCAGCAGTTCCGAGGGGGAGGATTCACCCCTCCACTTT. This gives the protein CASSSEGEDSPLHF.

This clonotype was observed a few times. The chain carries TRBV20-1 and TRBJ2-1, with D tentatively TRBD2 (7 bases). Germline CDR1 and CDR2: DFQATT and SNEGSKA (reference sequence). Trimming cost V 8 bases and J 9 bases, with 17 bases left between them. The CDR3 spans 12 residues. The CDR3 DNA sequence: TGCAGTCCGAGGGGGGGTCGGGGTGAGCAGTTCTTC. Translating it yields CSPRGGRGEQFF.

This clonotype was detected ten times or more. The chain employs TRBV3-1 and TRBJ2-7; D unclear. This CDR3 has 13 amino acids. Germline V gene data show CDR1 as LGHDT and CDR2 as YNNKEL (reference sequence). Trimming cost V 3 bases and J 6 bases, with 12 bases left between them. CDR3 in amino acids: CASSHRQRFEQYF. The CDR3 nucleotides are TGTGCCAGCAGCCACCGTCAGAGATTCGAGCAGTACTTC.